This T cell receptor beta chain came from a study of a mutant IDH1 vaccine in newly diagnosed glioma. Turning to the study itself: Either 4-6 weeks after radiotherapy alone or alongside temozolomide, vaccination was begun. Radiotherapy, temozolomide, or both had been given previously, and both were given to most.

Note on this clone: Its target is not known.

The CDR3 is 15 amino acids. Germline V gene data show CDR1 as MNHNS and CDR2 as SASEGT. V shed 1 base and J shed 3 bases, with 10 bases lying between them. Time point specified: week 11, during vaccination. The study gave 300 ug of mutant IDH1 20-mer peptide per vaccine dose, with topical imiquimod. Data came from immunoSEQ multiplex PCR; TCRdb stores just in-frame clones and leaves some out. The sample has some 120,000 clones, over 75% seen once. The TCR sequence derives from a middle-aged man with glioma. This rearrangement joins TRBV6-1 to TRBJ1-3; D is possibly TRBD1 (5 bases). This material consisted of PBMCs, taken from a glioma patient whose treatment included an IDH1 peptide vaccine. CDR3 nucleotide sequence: TGTGCCAGCAGTGAAGGACAGTCCCGTGGAAACACCATATATTTT. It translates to CASSEGQSRGNTIYF.